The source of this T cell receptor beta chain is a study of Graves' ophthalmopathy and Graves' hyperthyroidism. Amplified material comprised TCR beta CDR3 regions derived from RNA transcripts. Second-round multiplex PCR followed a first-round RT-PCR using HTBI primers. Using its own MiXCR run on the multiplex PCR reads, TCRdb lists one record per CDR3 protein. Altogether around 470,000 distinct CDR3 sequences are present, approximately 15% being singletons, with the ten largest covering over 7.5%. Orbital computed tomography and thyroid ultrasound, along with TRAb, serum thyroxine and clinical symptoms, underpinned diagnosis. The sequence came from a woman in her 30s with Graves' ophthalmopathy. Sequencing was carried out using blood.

CDR3 residues: CASSSPDRGLYGYTF. The CDR3 DNA reads as TGTGCCAGCAGCTCCCCGGACAGGGGGCTCTATGGCTACACCTTC. The chain is built from TRBV7-9 and TRBJ1-2; 11 bases fit TRBD1. The CDR3 covers 15 residues. V dropped 4 bases and J dropped 4; count of bases not matched to a gene: 5. Germline assignment: CDR1 SEHNR and CDR2 FQNEAQ (reference sequence). The full variable domain, its missing parts supplied by reference TRBV7-9 and TRBJ1-2, is DTGVSQNPRHKITKRGQNVTFRCDPISEHNRLYWYRQTLGQGPEFLTYFQNEAQLEKSRLLSDRFSAERPKGSFSTLEIQRTEQGDSAMYLCASSSPDRGLYGYTFGSGTRLTVV.